Below, 18 T cell receptor beta chains from the same sample are listed, as sequenced in a study of blood T cell repertoires in COVID-19 (dated by TCRdb to 2020 to 2022). The library was produced with the immunoSEQ multiplex PCR assay. TCRdb stores this immuneACCESS table with in-frame sequences only. Part of the clones is absent; in the studies checked, under half of the shortfall reflects unresolved V genes, and no reason is known for the rest. In all, the sample holds more than 200,000 clones, and about 86% of those were seen once. The top ten constitute about 1.3% of the sample. Material: peripheral blood. Receptor source: a man aged 80 or over with acute or convalescent COVID-19.

The chain carries TRBV16 and TRBJ1-2, with no clear D. Germline V gene data show CDR1 as KGHSY and CDR2 as FQNENV. V was clipped by 4 bases and J by 8 bases, with 8 bases between them. The CDR3 runs 11 residues. The CDR3: CASSPNEGYTF. The CDR3 DNA is TGTGCCAGCAGCCCCAACGAGGGCTACACCTTC.

This chain links TRBV3-1 (or the pseudogene TRBV3-2) with TRBJ2-7; 7 nucleotides align to TRBD1. The length of the CDR3 is 14 residues. The V gene's germline CDR1 is LGHDT and CDR2 YNNKEL (reference sequence). Trimming removed 2 bases from V and 5 bases from J; junction bases left unmatched: 6. In nucleotides, the CDR3 is TGTGCCAGCAGCCAACCCTACAGGGGAAACGAGCAGTACTTC. Protein: CASSQPYRGNEQYF.

The chain combines TRBV6-5 with TRBJ1-1; D is unclear. Germline CDR1 MNHEY, CDR2 SVGAGI. V was shortened by 0 bases and J by 2 bases, with 4 bases between the two germline ends. CDR3 length equals 13 residues. CDR3 sequence reads: CASSYSQNTEAFF. As DNA, the CDR3 is TGTGCCAGCAGTTACTCCCAAAACACTGAAGCTTTCTTT.

About this clone itself: Within the sample, other DNA sequences also encode this same CDR3. The chain employs TRBV5-5 and TRBJ1-5, with a possible D match to TRBD1 (6 bases). This CDR3 has 14 residues. V dropped 4 bases and J dropped 1 base, with 9 bases sitting between them. The germline CDR1 and CDR2 sequences are SGHKS and YYEKEE (reference sequence). CDR3 sequence: CASSRDISNQPQHF. The CDR3 DNA follows: TGTGCCAGCAGCCGGGACATCAGCAATCAGCCCCAGCATTTT.

The chain recombines TRBV20-1 with TRBJ2-7, with 7 nucleotides matching TRBD1. The CDR3 covers 14 residues. The trim removed 3 bases at V and 3 bases at J, leaving 8 bases unmatched. From germline, CDR1 is DFQATT and CDR2 SNEGSKA (reference sequence). CDR3 sequence reads: CSASIGQVLYEQYF. In nucleotides, the CDR3 is TGCAGTGCTAGTATCGGACAGGTTCTCTACGAGCAGTACTTC.

The gene calls are TRBV19 and TRBJ2-7; D is perhaps TRBD1 (5 bases). Germline values: CDR1 LNHDA, CDR2 SQIVND (reference sequence). Trimming removed 0 bases from V and 6 bases from J, with 12 bases in between. This CDR3 is built from 14 residues. The CDR3 DNA sequence: TGTGCCAGTAGTATAGAAGTCAGGGTCCCCGAGCAGTACTTC. It yields the protein CASSIEVRVPEQYF. The complete variable domain, with remaining parts taken from reference TRBV19 and TRBJ2-7, reads DGGITQSPKYLFRKEGQNVTLSCEQNLNHDAMYWYRQDPGQGLRLIYYSQIVNDFQKGDIAEGYSVSREKKESFPLTVTSAQKNPTAFYLCASSIEVRVPEQYFGPGTRLTVT.

This chain joins TRBV19 and TRBJ1-6; D is unresolved. Deletions cut 4 bases from V and 5 bases from J, with 9 bases between. The germline gives CDR1 LNHDA, CDR2 SQIVND (reference sequence). The CDR3 runs to 14 residues. CDR3 DNA sequence: TGTGCCAGTAGTAGGCAGGCCAATAATTCACCCCTCCACTTT. Translation: CASSRQANNSPLHF.

The chain carries TRBV5-1 and TRBJ2-1; 7 bases match TRBD2. Germline assignment: CDR1 SGHRS and CDR2 YFSETQ. With 4 bases clipped from V and 7 bases from J, the junction kept 5 bases outside the gene matches. The CDR3 totals 13 residues. CDR3 loop: CASSAGRENEQFF. CDR3 bases: TGCGCCAGCAGCGCTGGGAGGGAGAATGAGCAGTTCTTC.

V and J are TRBV7-3 and TRBJ1-6; possible D gene TRBD1, 6 bases. Trimming took off 1 base at V and 7 bases at J, with 8 bases between the two ends. Germline V gene sequence: CDR1 SGHTA, CDR2 FQGTGA. The CDR3 has 14 amino acids. The CDR3: CASSLMGANSPLHF. DNA for the CDR3: TGTGCCAGCAGCTTAATGGGGGCGAATTCACCCCTCCACTTT.

This chain connects TRBV18 to TRBJ1-2; perhaps TRBD1 as D (5 bases). Looked up from germline, CDR1 is KGHSH and CDR2 is LQKENI. Trimming cost V 2 bases and J 1 base, with 11 bases left between them. The CDR3 loop spans 15 amino acids. The CDR3: CASSPGTGLNYGYTF. CDR3 nucleotide sequence: TGTGCCAGCTCACCAGGAACAGGCCTTAACTATGGCTACACCTTC.

The V call is TRBV16, the J call TRBJ1-5, with D perhaps matching TRBD1 (5 bases). V lost 3 bases to trimming and J lost 6 bases, with 18 bases between them. Germline V gene data show CDR1 as KGHSY and CDR2 as FQNENV. The CDR3 is 16 amino acids. The CDR3 nucleotides read TGTGCCAGCAGCCAGGGGCAGCCCAGAACGGGTCAGCCCCAGCATTTT. Residues: CASSQGQPRTGQPQHF.

This chain links TRBV29-1 with TRBJ2-5; 7 positions match TRBD2. The length of the CDR3 is 15 residues. Losses at the gene ends were 5 bases for V and 4 bases for J; bases not matched to a gene: 13. CDR1 is SQVTM and CDR2 is ANQGSEA in the germline V gene. CDR3 coding DNA: TGCAGCGTTCGGCTAGCGGTCGCCACTGCAGAGACCCAGTACTTC. This codes for CSVRLAVATAETQYF. The full variable domain, its missing parts supplied by reference TRBV29-1 and TRBJ2-5, is SAVISQKPSRDICQRGTSLTIQCQVDSQVTMMFWYRQQPGQSLTLIATANQGSEATYESGFVIDKFPISRPNLTFSTLTVSNMSPEDSSIYLCSVRLAVATAETQYFGPGTRLLVL.

The chain has TRBV6-5 and TRBJ1-4; weak D call: TRBD1 (5 bases). The CDR3 spans 16 residues. Germline-derived CDR1 and CDR2 are MNHEY and SVGAGI. Trimming removed 4 bases at V and 3 bases at J, with 15 bases between. CDR3 in DNA: TGTGCCAGCAGTTTACGTTGGGGCGCATCTAATGAAAAACTGTTTTTT. This sequence encodes CASSLRWGASNEKLFF.

The chain links TRBV23-1 to TRBJ2-5; 7 positions match TRBD1. TRBV23-1 is assigned to the ORF class and has an uncertain function. The CDR3 is 16 residues long. V dropped 0 bases and J dropped 0; count of bases not matched to a gene: 4. The CDR3 loop reads CASSQSGTANQETQYF. The CDR3 DNA sequence: TGCGCCAGCAGTCAATCAGGGACAGCTAACCAAGAGACCCAGTACTTC.

This chain's CDR3 is CASRPWTSGYEQYF. CDR3 bases: TGTGCCAGCAGACCCTGGACTAGCGGCTACGAGCAGTACTTC. The chain uses TRBV6-5 and TRBJ2-7; 10 positions match TRBD2. V shed 6 bases and J 3 bases; nucleotides not matched to a gene: 5. This CDR3 region has 14 residues. Germline values: CDR1 MNHEY, CDR2 SVGAGI.

CDR3 sequence reads: CASSYVIQSYEQYF. The CDR3 DNA follows: TGTGCCAGCAGTTACGTCATACAAAGCTACGAGCAGTACTTC. The chain carries TRBV6-6 and TRBJ2-7; D is undetermined. The CDR3 is 14 amino acids. CDR1 and CDR2 (germline): MNHNY, SVGAGI (reference sequence). The V end was cut by 2 bases, the J end by 3 bases, with 11 bases between.

The chain carries TRBV27 and TRBJ2-1; 7 bases fit TRBD1. CDR3 length equals 20 residues. V lost 0 bases to trimming and J lost 0 bases; unmatched junction nucleotides: 14. Germline-derived CDR1 and CDR2 are MNHEY and SMNVEV (reference sequence). The CDR3: CASSLSNRGTLLGSYNEQFF. Here the CDR3 DNA reads TGTGCCAGCAGTTTATCAAACAGGGGCACCCTCTTAGGCTCCTACAATGAGCAGTTCTTC.

The chain links TRBV7-9 to TRBJ1-5; D not resolved. Trimming cost V 5 bases and J 5 bases, with 7 bases left between them. The CDR3 is 12 residues long. From germline, CDR1 is SEHNR and CDR2 FQNEAQ (reference sequence). DNA for the CDR3: TGTGCCAGCAGCCGAGGTGATCAGCCCCAGCATTTT. Encoded protein: CASSRGDQPQHF.